This T cell receptor beta chain appears in the sequencing data of a study of OX40 agonist ivuxolimab in advanced cancers. Points from the study as a whole: Clonal expansion was seen in CD4+ and CD8+ blood T cells by week 6 at 0.1 to 3.0 mg/kg.

The CDR3 is 15 amino acids. Trimming stripped 4 bases from V and 4 bases from J, with 15 bases between. CDR1 is SGDLS and CDR2 is YYNGEE in the germline V gene. Using immunoSEQ multiplex PCR, the repertoire was profiled, and TCRdb retains in-frame clones only, with some absent. The table lists 35,000 to 45,000 clones, around 83% of them singletons. Drawing of blood for sampling happened at baseline, at cycle 4 day 1, and at cycle 7 day 1. This clone occurred a few times. Its antigen is undetermined. Source: CD4+ or CD8+ T cells sorted from blood, taken in a trial of the OX40 agonist ivuxolimab. This receptor was obtained from an adult with an advanced solid tumor such as melanoma, head and neck, liver or kidney cancer. This chain uses TRBV9 with TRBJ2-1, with TRBD2 as a possible D gene (6 bases). CDR3 DNA sequence: TGTGCCAGCAGCCCATTCTGGGACTCGTACAATGAGCAGTTCTTC. This encodes CASSPFWDSYNEQFF.